The rows below give T cell receptor beta chains drawn from one sample of a study of shared T cell receptors in the human thymus. The assay was immunoSEQ multiplex PCR, and TCRdb's table has in-frame clones only and misses some. The table has approximately 580,000 clones, more than 75% seen once. In addition, the sample was reused for a study of human thymus T cells.

Specimen: thymocytes. The source of these receptors is a boy under two years old with a congenital heart defect. Both conserved end residues are trimmed from each CDR3.

ASSSTGGNTEAF	12	TRBV27	TRBJ1-1
AWSVRRDRDLYGYT	14	TRBV30	TRBJ1-2
ASSLEVTPQETQY	13	TRBV7-2	TRBJ2-5
ASSPRTSGRNYEQY	14	TRBV5-4	TRBJ2-7
SVSTGQHLYGYT	12	TRBV29-1	TRBJ1-2
ASSWDRTQETQY	12	TRBV28	TRBJ2-5
ASSLPEETQY	10	TRBV11-3	TRBJ2-5
ASSLVRDREETQY	13	TRBV7-9	TRBJ2-5
ASSQDYRGPSEQY	13	TRBV4-1	NA
ASSRTGSYEQY	11	TRBV6-4	TRBJ2-7
ASSELGRTGGYQPQH	15	TRBV6-1	TRBJ1-5
ASSRTSGTQY	10	TRBV6-5	TRBJ2-3
ASSMRQGGNEQF	12	TRBV4-1	TRBJ2-1
ASSFPGDGELF	11	TRBV27	TRBJ2-2
ASSKASPGQGVRPQH	15	TRBV21-1	TRBJ1-5
ASSFTGGGYGYT	12	TRBV5-8	TRBJ1-2
ASSPRNTGELF	11	TRBV28	TRBJ2-2